Listed here are 2 T cell receptor beta chains from one sample, sequenced in a study of T cell clones after liver transplantation. This table comes from immunoSEQ multiplex PCR, and its TCRdb copy is limited to in-frame clones, with some not included. The sample yields 55,000 to 75,000 clones, approximately 63% seen once. The sequencing here drew on CD4+ T cells from blood, taken at the approximately 15-month timepoint. The receptors were sampled from a human patient who received a liver transplant. Some T cells may arise from the graft donor.

CDR3 in amino acids: CASSSDQGLRTDTQYF. CDR3 DNA: TGCGCCAGCAGCTCGGACCAGGGACTCCGCACAGATACGCAGTATTTT. V gene TRBV5-1 combines with J gene TRBJ2-3; the D gene is possibly TRBD2 (6 bases). Germline V gene data show CDR1 as SGHRS and CDR2 as YFSETQ. CDR3 length equals 16 residues. With 3 bases removed from V and 1 base from J, the gap between germline ends came to 15 bases.

This clone was seen repeatedly, ten times or more. The CDR3, as DNA: TGTGCCAGCAGTTCTAGCGGGACAATAACCTCTACGCAGTACGTC. Encoded protein: CASSSSGTITSTQYV. The chain couples TRBV6-6 to TRBJ2-7, with 9 bases matching TRBD2. Germline values: CDR1 MNHNY, CDR2 SVGAGI (reference sequence). Trimming removed 4 bases from V and 9 bases from J; junction bases left unmatched: 13. The length of the CDR3 is 15 residues.